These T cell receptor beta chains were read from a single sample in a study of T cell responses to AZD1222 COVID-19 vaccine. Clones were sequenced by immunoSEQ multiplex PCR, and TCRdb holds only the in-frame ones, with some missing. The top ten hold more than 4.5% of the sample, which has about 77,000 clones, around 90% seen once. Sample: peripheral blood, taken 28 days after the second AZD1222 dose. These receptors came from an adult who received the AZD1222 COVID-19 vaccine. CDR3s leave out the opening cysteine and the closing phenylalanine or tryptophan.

ASSQESVSSYNEQF TRBJ2-1 TRBV4-2
ASSLAIDGELF TRBJ2-2 TRBV5-1
ASSQDTGDNYGYT TRBJ1-2 TRBV3-1/TRBV3-2
ASKGLAGGRSSYNEQF TRBJ2-1 TRBV2
TSSQIIPGLAGGQGSYNEQF TRBJ2-1 TRBV1
ASSFIGGIAKNIQY TRBJ2-4 TRBV28
SVVRGLGYT TRBJ1-2 TRBV29-1
ASSQSQGLGLETQY TRBJ2-5 TRBV5-1
SARPGDGYT TRBJ1-2 TRBV20-1
ARSGGNRDPPMIIPYEQY TRBJ2-7 TRBV5-3
ASSQRLTYNEQF TRBJ2-1 TRBV14
ASSESGVNQPQH TRBJ1-5 TRBV10-2
ASSSYGLAGGETQY TRBJ2-5 TRBV19
ATSDQRETGELF TRBJ2-2 TRBV24-1
ASSQPLGVSNTGELF TRBJ2-2 TRBV3-1/TRBV3-2
ASRSTGGSGNTIY TRBJ1-3 TRBV7-9
ASSQESSGRAPSYNEQF TRBJ2-1 TRBV3-1/TRBV3-2
ASSYSGQLPYYT TRBJ1-2 TRBV6-2/TRBV6-3
ASSLLILENTEAF TRBJ1-1 TRBV7-2
ASSPIGTPSNQPQH TRBJ1-5 TRBV19
ASSSQSTWNEQF TRBJ2-1 TRBV5-6
ASSLVRDDYGYT TRBJ1-2 TRBV7-9
ASFGGLYGYT TRBJ1-2 TRBV28
ASTWDRGYNEQF TRBJ2-1 TRBV28
ASRTGTTNTGELF TRBJ2-2 TRBV6-5
ASSDGGAVQPQH TRBJ1-5 TRBV6-1
ASSLGTSGRALNEQF TRBJ2-1 TRBV11-3
ASSRDRFAYEQY TRBJ2-7 TRBV5-5
ASSPQSLAGVSGELF TRBJ2-2 TRBV11-2
ASSLVPTEAF TRBJ1-1 TRBV5-6
ASSLDNREETQY TRBJ2-5 TRBV5-1
ASSSRDPWGETQY TRBJ2-5 TRBV6-2/TRBV6-3
ATSRDRRVSGNTIY TRBJ1-3 TRBV15
ASTALGGSYNEQF TRBJ2-1 TRBV7-2
ASSPRPGETQY TRBJ2-5 TRBV7-2
ASSPGQGGYNEQF TRBJ2-1 TRBV7-3
ASSFLGQGNEKLF TRBJ1-4 TRBV28
ASSRSNSPLH TRBJ1-6 TRBV7-8
ASSDRTSTDTQY TRBJ2-3 TRBV10-1
ASRFGQEDTEAF TRBJ1-1 TRBV6-4
ASSIEDRGGYT TRBJ1-2 TRBV18
ASTRGRGTEAF TRBJ1-1 TRBV7-8
ASSERDRPGELF TRBJ2-2 TRBV6-1
ASSLENTGELF TRBJ2-2 TRBV11-3
ASTWTSKDTQY TRBJ2-3 TRBV12-3/TRBV12-4
ASSQPGQLNTEAF TRBJ1-1 TRBV4-2
ATLPGQGRGSPLH TRBJ1-6 TRBV28
SAFGDLNTEAF TRBJ1-1 TRBV29-1